Listed below are T cell receptor beta chains from one sample, sequenced in a study of blood T cell repertoires in COVID-19. Measured with immunoSEQ multiplex PCR; TCRdb has only the in-frame clones, and not every one. Of around 140,000 clones in the sample, 70% to 85% were seen once. The sample consisted of peripheral blood. These receptors originate from a woman aged 80 or older with acute or convalescent COVID-19. CDR3s include the opening cysteine and the closing phenylalanine or tryptophan. The order of the fields is J gene, V gene, clone size, D gene, CDR3 DNA, CDR3 protein. The D gene is left open where the match is weak. Size values are once, few and many counts, or a class for expanded clones, and some rows have none.

J gene: TRBJ1-1; V gene: TRBV6-6; clone size: NA; D gene: NA; CDR3 DNA: TGTGCCAGCAGGGAACAGGGAATCGCTGAAGCTTTCTTT; CDR3 protein: CASREQGIAEAFF
J gene: TRBJ2-3; V gene: TRBV5-1; clone size: NA; D gene: TRBD2; CDR3 DNA: TGCGCCAGCAGCCTCGGGACTAGCGGGAGTACAATCATAGATACGCAGTATTTT; CDR3 protein: CASSLGTSGSTIIDTQYF
J gene: TRBJ2-7; V gene: TRBV6-5; clone size: NA; D gene: TRBD2; CDR3 DNA: TGTGCCAGCAGTAAGCGGGAGGGAGTCTCCTACGAGCAGTACTTC; CDR3 protein: CASSKREGVSYEQYF
J gene: TRBJ2-5; V gene: TRBV18; clone size: NA; D gene: NA; CDR3 DNA: TGTGCCAGCTCACCAGAACAGCGGTCGGAGACCCAGTACTTC; CDR3 protein: CASSPEQRSETQYF
J gene: TRBJ1-2; V gene: TRBV18; clone size: NA; D gene: NA; CDR3 DNA: TGTGCCAGCTCACAGAGCTATGGCTACACCTTC; CDR3 protein: CASSQSYGYTF
J gene: TRBJ2-7; V gene: TRBV5-6; clone size: once; D gene: NA; CDR3 DNA: TGTGCCAGCAGCTTGGGAGGGTCCGGGGCCTACGAGCAGTACTTC; CDR3 protein: CASSLGGSGAYEQYF
J gene: TRBJ1-2; V gene: TRBV5-1; clone size: NA; D gene: TRBD1; CDR3 DNA: TGCGCCAGCAGTGAGATCCACAGGGGGCAGTATGGCTACACCTTC; CDR3 protein: CASSEIHRGQYGYTF
J gene: TRBJ2-6; V gene: TRBV5-4; clone size: once; D gene: NA; CDR3 DNA: TGTGCCAGCAGGAGAGAATCTGGGGCCAACGTCCTGACTTTC; CDR3 protein: CASRRESGANVLTF
J gene: TRBJ1-1; V gene: TRBV19; clone size: NA; D gene: NA; CDR3 DNA: TGTGCCAGTACCCCCGAGGCGTGGAGGGTGAACACTGAAGCTTTCTTT; CDR3 protein: CASTPEAWRVNTEAFF
J gene: TRBJ2-5; V gene: TRBV4-3; clone size: NA; D gene: NA; CDR3 DNA: TGCGCCAGCAGCCAAGTCACACAAGAGACCCAGTACTTC; CDR3 protein: CASSQVTQETQYF
J gene: TRBJ1-6; V gene: TRBV6-5; clone size: NA; D gene: TRBD1; CDR3 DNA: TGTGCCAGCAGTCCGCTATCAGGGGGTGCTTCACCCCTCCACTTT; CDR3 protein: CASSPLSGGASPLHF
J gene: TRBJ2-7; V gene: TRBV5-5; clone size: NA; D gene: NA; CDR3 DNA: TGTGCCAGCAGCTGGAGCGGCTACGAGCAGTACTTC; CDR3 protein: CASSWSGYEQYF
J gene: TRBJ2-1; V gene: TRBV3-1/TRBV3-2; clone size: NA; D gene: NA; CDR3 DNA: TGTGCCAGCAGCCAAGCCCCAGGACTTGGGGATGAGCAGTTCTTC; CDR3 protein: CASSQAPGLGDEQFF
J gene: TRBJ1-3; V gene: TRBV5-4; clone size: NA; D gene: TRBD1; CDR3 DNA: TGTGCCAGCAGCTACGGACAGGGAGGAGGAAACACCATATATTTT; CDR3 protein: CASSYGQGGGNTIYF
J gene: TRBJ1-2; V gene: TRBV19; clone size: NA; D gene: NA; CDR3 DNA: TGTGCCAGTAGTGGCGGCGGGGGCTATGGCTACACCTTC; CDR3 protein: CASSGGGGYGYTF
J gene: TRBJ1-1; V gene: TRBV9; clone size: NA; D gene: TRBD1; CDR3 DNA: TGTGCCAGCAGCGAACGACAGGGGACTGAAGCTTTCTTT; CDR3 protein: CASSERQGTEAFF
J gene: TRBJ1-1; V gene: TRBV14; clone size: NA; D gene: NA; CDR3 DNA: TGTGCCAGCAGCCAAGATCGCTCCAGCACTGAAGCTTTCTTT; CDR3 protein: CASSQDRSSTEAFF
J gene: TRBJ2-2; V gene: TRBV30; clone size: NA; D gene: TRBD1; CDR3 DNA: TGTGCCTGGTGGGGACAGGGGACCGGGGAGCTGTTTTTT; CDR3 protein: CAWWGQGTGELFF
J gene: TRBJ2-1; V gene: TRBV6-1; clone size: NA; D gene: NA; CDR3 DNA: TGTGCCAGCAGCCGACTCGAGGGCTCCTGGTTCTTC; CDR3 protein: CASSRLEGSWFF
J gene: TRBJ2-5; V gene: TRBV5-1; clone size: NA; D gene: TRBD2; CDR3 DNA: TGCGCCAGCAGCTTGGGACTAGCGGTATCCGGGGAGACCCAGTACTTC; CDR3 protein: CASSLGLAVSGETQYF
J gene: TRBJ1-6; V gene: TRBV21-1; clone size: NA; D gene: NA; CDR3 DNA: TGTGCCTGCCCCGGGGGTGTAGGTCCGAATTCACCCCTCCACTTT; CDR3 protein: CACPGGVGPNSPLHF
J gene: TRBJ2-1; V gene: TRBV4-3; clone size: NA; D gene: TRBD2; CDR3 DNA: TGCGCCAGCAGCCAAGATTTACCAGCGGGGGTCTCCTACAATGAGCAGTTCTTC; CDR3 protein: CASSQDLPAGVSYNEQFF
J gene: TRBJ1-2; V gene: TRBV7-9; clone size: NA; D gene: NA; CDR3 DNA: TGTGCCAGCAAGTACGTTTCCACCGGGGAGTATGGCTACACCTTC; CDR3 protein: CASKYVSTGEYGYTF
J gene: TRBJ2-7; V gene: TRBV3-1/TRBV3-2; clone size: NA; D gene: NA; CDR3 DNA: TGTGCCAGCAGCGGAGTACGGGACACGGTCTACGAGCAGTACTTC; CDR3 protein: CASSGVRDTVYEQYF
J gene: TRBJ2-1; V gene: TRBV4-1; clone size: NA; D gene: TRBD1; CDR3 DNA: TGCGCCAGCAGCCAAAACTCTTACAGGGGGAAGACCTACAATGAGCAGTTCTTC; CDR3 protein: CASSQNSYRGKTYNEQFF
J gene: TRBJ2-5; V gene: TRBV7-9; clone size: once; D gene: NA; CDR3 DNA: TGTGCCAGCAGCTCCGAGGAGCTGGAGACCCAGTACTTC; CDR3 protein: CASSSEELETQYF
J gene: TRBJ1-1; V gene: TRBV12-5; clone size: NA; D gene: NA; CDR3 DNA: TGTGCTAGTGGTTTTGGGGGGGGCACTGAAGCTTTCTTT; CDR3 protein: CASGFGGGTEAFF
J gene: TRBJ1-3; V gene: TRBV6-5; clone size: once; D gene: NA; CDR3 DNA: TGTGCCAGCAGTTACTCGAATCGTCGTACGGACACCATATATTTT; CDR3 protein: CASSYSNRRTDTIYF
J gene: TRBJ2-1; V gene: TRBV2; clone size: NA; D gene: TRBD1; CDR3 DNA: TGTGCCAGCAGGCTTGACAGGGGGCCAGGTGAGCAGTTCTTC; CDR3 protein: CASRLDRGPGEQFF
J gene: TRBJ2-1; V gene: TRBV11-2; clone size: NA; D gene: NA; CDR3 DNA: TGTGCCAGCAGCTCCCGTCAGGGGAGATCCTACAATGAGCAGTTCTTC; CDR3 protein: CASSSRQGRSYNEQFF
J gene: TRBJ2-7; V gene: TRBV6-5; clone size: NA; D gene: TRBD1; CDR3 DNA: TGTGCCAGCAGCCAGGGACAGGTCTACGAGCAGTACTTC; CDR3 protein: CASSQGQVYEQYF
J gene: TRBJ2-1; V gene: TRBV15; clone size: NA; D gene: TRBD1; CDR3 DNA: TGTGCCACCAGCAGAGATCGACAGGGACACAATGAGCAGTTCTTC; CDR3 protein: CATSRDRQGHNEQFF
J gene: TRBJ2-1; V gene: TRBV27; clone size: NA; D gene: TRBD2; CDR3 DNA: TGTGCCAGCAGTTCGACTAGCGGGAGTGGCAATGAGCAGTTCTTC; CDR3 protein: CASSSTSGSGNEQFF
J gene: TRBJ1-1; V gene: TRBV25-1; clone size: once; D gene: TRBD1; CDR3 DNA: TGTGCCAGCAGGCGGACAGGTACGAACACTGAAGCTTTCTTT; CDR3 protein: CASRRTGTNTEAFF
J gene: TRBJ2-7; V gene: TRBV30; clone size: NA; D gene: NA; CDR3 DNA: TGTGCCTGGAGTGTCGGTCCAGGGACCTACGAGCAGTACTTC; CDR3 protein: CAWSVGPGTYEQYF
J gene: TRBJ2-4; V gene: TRBV10-3; clone size: NA; D gene: NA; CDR3 DNA: TGTGCCATCAGTGAGTCGCAGGGATCGAAAAACATTCAGTACTTC; CDR3 protein: CAISESQGSKNIQYF
J gene: TRBJ2-7; V gene: TRBV4-1; clone size: once; D gene: TRBD1; CDR3 DNA: TGCGCCAGCAGCCAAGATCGGGACAGGGGAATCTACGAGCAGTACTTC; CDR3 protein: CASSQDRDRGIYEQYF
J gene: TRBJ2-7; V gene: TRBV21-1; clone size: NA; D gene: NA; CDR3 DNA: TGTGCCAGCAACAACTCGGACAGGGTAACGGGGGAGCAGTACTTC; CDR3 protein: CASNNSDRVTGEQYF
J gene: TRBJ2-7; V gene: TRBV2; clone size: NA; D gene: NA; CDR3 DNA: TGTGCCAGCAGTGAAGACAGGCCCTCCGCGCAGTACTTC; CDR3 protein: CASSEDRPSAQYF
J gene: TRBJ1-1; V gene: TRBV18; clone size: NA; D gene: TRBD1; CDR3 DNA: TGTGCCAGCTCACCCAACAGGGGGCGATCCACTGAAGCTTTCTTT; CDR3 protein: CASSPNRGRSTEAFF
J gene: TRBJ1-2; V gene: TRBV7-2; clone size: NA; D gene: NA; CDR3 DNA: TGTGCCAGCAGCTTAGAGGGGTTCGTGTATGGCTACACCTTC; CDR3 protein: CASSLEGFVYGYTF
J gene: TRBJ2-7; V gene: TRBV4-1; clone size: NA; D gene: NA; CDR3 DNA: TGCGCCAGCAGCGGCGGAGGGATTTCCTACGAGCAGTACTTC; CDR3 protein: CASSGGGISYEQYF
J gene: TRBJ2-7; V gene: TRBV4-1; clone size: NA; D gene: TRBD1; CDR3 DNA: TGCGCCAGCAGCCAACCCGACAGGGTCTACGAGCAGTACTTC; CDR3 protein: CASSQPDRVYEQYF
J gene: TRBJ1-2; V gene: TRBV18; clone size: NA; D gene: TRBD1; CDR3 DNA: TGTGCCAGCTCACGCAGGGACAGTCCTTACTATGGCTACACCTTC; CDR3 protein: CASSRRDSPYYGYTF
J gene: TRBJ1-1; V gene: TRBV9; clone size: NA; D gene: TRBD1; CDR3 DNA: TGTGCCAGCAGCCCCGGGACAGGGTGGTACACTGAAGCTTTCTTT; CDR3 protein: CASSPGTGWYTEAFF
J gene: TRBJ2-2; V gene: TRBV24-1; clone size: NA; D gene: TRBD1; CDR3 DNA: TGTGCCACCAGTGACGCAGGACAGGGATATGGCACCGGGGAGCTGTTTTTT; CDR3 protein: CATSDAGQGYGTGELFF
J gene: TRBJ2-1; V gene: TRBV12-3/TRBV12-4; clone size: NA; D gene: NA; CDR3 DNA: TGTGCCAGCAGCCTGCTAGGCAATGAGCAGTTCTTC; CDR3 protein: CASSLLGNEQFF
J gene: TRBJ2-1; V gene: TRBV4-2; clone size: NA; D gene: TRBD2; CDR3 DNA: TGTGCCAGCAGCCAAGTTACTAGCGGGGGGGCCCGGGAGCAGTTCTTC; CDR3 protein: CASSQVTSGGAREQFF
J gene: TRBJ1-1; V gene: TRBV7-9; clone size: NA; D gene: NA; CDR3 DNA: TGTGCCAGCAGCTTAGTGTGGGCAGGAATGAACACTGAAGCTTTCTTT; CDR3 protein: CASSLVWAGMNTEAFF
J gene: TRBJ1-2; V gene: TRBV5-4; clone size: NA; D gene: TRBD1; CDR3 DNA: TGTGCCAGCAGAAACACAGGGGGTAACTATGGCTACACCTTC; CDR3 protein: CASRNTGGNYGYTF
J gene: TRBJ1-1; V gene: TRBV19; clone size: few; D gene: NA; CDR3 DNA: TGTGCCAGTAGTATAGGGGCGGGTTTCCCTGAAGCTTTCTTT; CDR3 protein: CASSIGAGFPEAFF
J gene: TRBJ1-1; V gene: TRBV7-9; clone size: NA; D gene: NA; CDR3 DNA: TGTGCCAGCAGCCCAACCGGAAGAGGGACTGAAGCTTTCTTT; CDR3 protein: CASSPTGRGTEAFF
J gene: TRBJ1-2; V gene: TRBV6-5; clone size: NA; D gene: TRBD1; CDR3 DNA: TGTGCCAGCAGTTATAGGGGATACAGGGGAGGCTACACCTTC; CDR3 protein: CASSYRGYRGGYTF
J gene: TRBJ1-2; V gene: TRBV27; clone size: once; D gene: NA; CDR3 DNA: TGTGCCAGCAGTCAGACCCTACAGGGAGGCTACACCTTC; CDR3 protein: CASSQTLQGGYTF
J gene: TRBJ2-2; V gene: TRBV9; clone size: few; D gene: NA; CDR3 DNA: TGTGCCAGCAGCGGGGGGCTCGCGAACACCGGGGAGCTGTTTTTT; CDR3 protein: CASSGGLANTGELFF